This T cell receptor (beta chain) was sequenced during a study of blood T cell repertoires in COVID-19. Germline values: CDR1 SGHTA, CDR2 FQGNSA. The J segment lost 8 bases and the V segment lost 5 bases, leaving 16 bases of the junction unmatched. CDR3 size: 17 residues. The protocol was immunoSEQ multiplex PCR, while the TCRdb copy is restricted to in-frame clones and leaves out a portion. The sample lists roughly 300,000 clones, around nine tenths occurring once. Sequences were obtained from PBMCs or T cells enriched from blood (not recorded which). This clonotype was obtained from a woman under 40 who had recovered from COVID-19. This sequence joins TRBV7-2 and TRBJ1-4, with 8 bases that match TRBD1. CDR3 protein: CASSRGGQAMPREKLFF. CDR3 in DNA: TGTGCCAGCAGCAGAGGGGGACAGGCAATGCCCAGGGAAAAACTGTTTTTT.